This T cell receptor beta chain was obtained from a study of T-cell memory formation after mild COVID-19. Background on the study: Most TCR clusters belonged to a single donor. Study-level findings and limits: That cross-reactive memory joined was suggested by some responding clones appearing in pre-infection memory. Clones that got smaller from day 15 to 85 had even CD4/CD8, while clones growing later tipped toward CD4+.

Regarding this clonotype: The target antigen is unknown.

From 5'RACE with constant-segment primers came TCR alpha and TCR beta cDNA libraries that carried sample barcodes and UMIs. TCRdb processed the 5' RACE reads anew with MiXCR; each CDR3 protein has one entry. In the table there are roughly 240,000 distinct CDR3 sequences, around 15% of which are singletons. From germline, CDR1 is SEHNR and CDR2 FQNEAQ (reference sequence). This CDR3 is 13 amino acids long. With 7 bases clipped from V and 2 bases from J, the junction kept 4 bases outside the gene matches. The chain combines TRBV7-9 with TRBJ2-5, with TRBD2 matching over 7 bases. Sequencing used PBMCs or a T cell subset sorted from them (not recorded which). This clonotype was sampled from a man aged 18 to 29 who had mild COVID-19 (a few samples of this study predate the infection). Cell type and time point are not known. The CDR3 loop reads CASIGTNQETQYF. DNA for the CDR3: TGTGCCAGCATCGGGACTAATCAAGAGACCCAGTACTTC. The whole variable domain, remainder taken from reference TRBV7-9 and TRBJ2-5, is DTGVSQNPRHKITKRGQNVTFRCDPISEHNRLYWYRQTLGQGPEFLTYFQNEAQLEKSRLLSDRFSAERPKGSFSTLEIQRTEQGDSAMYLCASIGTNQETQYFGPGTRLLVL.